What follows are 23 T cell receptor beta chains derived from one specimen sequenced in a study of cytomegalovirus exposure and HLA in healthy donors. Amplification used 60 Vbeta primers and 13 Jbeta primers. The method was immunoSEQ multiplex PCR; TCRdb's version includes in-frame clones alone and lacks a portion of them. The sample yields some 250,000 clones, 82% seen once. Material for sequencing was PBMCs. These receptors all come from a woman in her 40s in good health and CMV-seropositive.

This chain links TRBV7-9 with TRBJ2-1; D remains unclear. From germline, CDR1 is SEHNR and CDR2 FQNEAQ (reference sequence). Trimming took 4 bases from V and 3 from J, leaving 10 bases between them. The CDR3 is 14 residues long. The CDR3 DNA is TGTGCCAGCAGCTCCTTAGACATCTACAATGAGCAGTTCTTC. Translated, it gives CASSSLDIYNEQFF.

This clone appeared a few times. CDR3 sequence (DNA): TGTGCCAGCAGAGGGACAGGGGCTGGAAACACCATATATTTT. Protein product: CASRGTGAGNTIYF. The chain employs TRBV2 and TRBJ1-3, with 10 bases that match TRBD1. CDR3 size: 14 residues. Germline V gives CDR1 SNHLY, CDR2 FYNNEI. After removal of 6 bases from V and 2 bases from J, the junction contained 1 base not matched to a gene.

This chain links TRBV5-6 with TRBJ2-7; TRBD2 aligns across 13 bases. Germline loops: CDR1 SGHDT, CDR2 YYEEEE. The CDR3 runs 17 residues. Trimming took 6 bases from V and 3 from J; bases not matched to a gene: 12. CDR3 sequence (DNA): TGTGCCAGCACCCAAACTAGCGGGAGGGCCCTCGGCTACGAGCAGTACTTC. It specifies CASTQTSGRALGYEQYF.

On this clone: Other DNA sequences in this specimen translate into the identical CDR3. The rearrangement links TRBV18 to TRBJ1-2; weak D call: TRBD1 (5 bases). Per the germline V gene, CDR1 is KGHSH and CDR2 is LQKENI. CDR3 length: 13 residues. Between the trimmed V and J ends, which lost 6 bases and 2 bases, there was a span of 10 bases. Here the CDR3 reads CASSSQENYGYTF. The CDR3 DNA sequence: TGTGCCAGCTCGTCACAGGAGAACTATGGCTACACCTTC.

The genes are TRBV6-5 and TRBJ1-3; 7 nucleotides agree with TRBD1. The CDR3 totals 16 residues. Germline V CDR1 and CDR2: MNHEY, SVGAGI. V gave up 0 bases and J gave up 0 bases; unmatched junction bases: 2. The CDR3 sequence: CASSYSRQGSGNTIYF. The CDR3 DNA reads TGTGCCAGCAGTTACTCGAGACAGGGCTCTGGAAACACCATATATTTT.

The chain links TRBV2 to TRBJ1-1; TRBD1 matches 7 bases. CDR1 and CDR2 (germline): SNHLY, FYNNEI. Trimming took 5 bases from V and 5 from J; bases not matched to a gene: 8. CDR3 length equals 14 residues. The CDR3 region is CASSQDRVGTEAFF. The DNA for the CDR3 is TGTGCCAGCAGTCAAGACAGGGTAGGGACTGAAGCTTTCTTT. The full variable domain, completed using reference TRBV2 and TRBJ1-1, is EPEVTQTPSHQVTQMGQEVILRCVPISNHLYFYWYRQILGQKVEFLVSFYNNEISEKSEIFDDQFSVERPDGSNFTLKIRSTKLEDSAMYFCASSQDRVGTEAFFGQGTRLTVV.

The chain is built from TRBV4-3 and TRBJ2-1; tentative D call: TRBD1 (6 bases). The CDR3 loop spans 17 amino acids. The germline V gene encodes CDR1 LGHNA and CDR2 YSLEER. The V and J ends lost 0 bases and 8 bases respectively, with 20 bases between them. CDR3 sequence reads: CASSQENRDTNLDEQFF. The CDR3 DNA follows: TGCGCCAGCAGCCAAGAAAACCGGGACACCAACTTGGATGAGCAGTTCTTC.

The chain joins TRBV7-2 to TRBJ2-5; D call uncertain. Germline V gene lookup returns CDR1 SGHTA and CDR2 FQGNSA. The CDR3 is made up of 14 amino acids. The V end lost 6 bases, the J end lost 0 bases, and 11 bases lay between the germline ends. This CDR3 is CASRALGYQETQYF. The CDR3 region has the DNA TGTGCCAGCAGGGCCCTCGGGTACCAAGAGACCCAGTACTTC.

The chain couples TRBV10-1 to TRBJ2-6; D gene unclear. Trimming removed 0 bases from V and 1 base from J, with 4 bases in between. CDR3 size: 15 residues. The V gene's germline CDR1 is WNHNN and CDR2 SYGVQD (reference sequence). The CDR3 DNA reads TGCGCCAGCAGTGAGTCACGGTCTGGGGCCAACGTCCTGACTTTC. Translated: CASSESRSGANVLTF.

Worth noting for this clone: The same CDR3 also results from other DNA sequences found in this sample. V usage is TRBV29-1 and J usage is TRBJ1-2, with a possible D match to TRBD1 (5 bases). V lost 0 bases, J lost 4 bases, and 18 bases lay in between. This CDR3 has 16 amino acids. The V gene's germline CDR1 is SQVTM and CDR2 ANQGSEA. In DNA form, the CDR3 reads TGCAGCGTTGAAGATCGGTCCAGGGCAGGCCCCTATGGCTACACCTTC. Translated, it gives CSVEDRSRAGPYGYTF.

This clone was counted a few times. The gene calls are TRBV6-1 and TRBJ1-6, with D possibly matching TRBD1 (5 bases). V was clipped by 2 bases and J by 7 bases, with 15 bases between them. CDR1 and CDR2 from the germline V gene are MNHNS and SASEGT. The CDR3 spans 16 residues. For the CDR3, the DNA is TGTGCCAGCAGTGAAACAGGTAGACAGAGCAATTCACCCCTCCACTTT. Its translation is CASSETGRQSNSPLHF.

The chain has TRBV10-3 and TRBJ1-1; 7 nucleotides match TRBD1. V trimming: 4 bases; J trimming: 1 base; junction bases outside the gene matches: 6. Looked up from germline, CDR1 is ENHRY and CDR2 is SYGVKD. This CDR3 has 15 amino acids. The CDR3: CAISVTDRTNTEAFF. The CDR3 coding sequence is TGTGCCATCAGTGTGACGGACAGGACGAACACTGAAGCTTTCTTT.

This chain joins TRBV29-1 and TRBJ1-3; 8 nucleotides match TRBD1. This CDR3 region has 13 residues. After removal of 7 bases from V and 7 bases from J, the junction contained 9 bases not matched to a gene. Germline lookup yields CDR1 SQVTM and CDR2 ANQGSEA. The CDR3 sequence: CSATDRVGNTIYF. DNA of the CDR3: TGCAGCGCTACGGACAGGGTGGGGAACACCATATATTTT.

The chain carries TRBV6-6 and TRBJ2-5; 10 bases agree with TRBD2. With the DNA end fitting TRBJ2-7 better, the J assignment may be wrong. Germline assignment: CDR1 MNHNY and CDR2 SVGAGI (reference sequence). The CDR3 loop spans 13 amino acids. DNA of the CDR3: TGTGCCAGCAGTCGGACTAGCGGTTACGAGCAGTACTTC. Translating gives CASSRTSGYEQYF.

In its sample, this clone was seen a few times. This chain connects TRBV28 to TRBJ1-6; 8 bases are a match to TRBD1. Germline CDR1 and CDR2: MDHEN and SYDVKM. There are 16 residues in the CDR3. Trimming removed 1 base from V and 9 bases from J; junction bases left unmatched: 8. The CDR3 is CASSLYSGTGGSPLHF. The CDR3 nucleotides are TGTGCCAGCAGTTTATACTCCGGGACAGGAGGTTCACCCCTCCACTTT. The full variable domain, its missing parts supplied by reference TRBV28 and TRBJ1-6, is DVKVTQSSRYLVKRTGEKVFLECVQDMDHENMFWYRQDPGLGLRLIYFSYDVKMKEKGDIPEGYSVSREKKERFSLILESASTNQTSMYLCASSLYSGTGGSPLHFGNGTRLTVT.

The chain recombines TRBV28 with TRBJ1-1; 9 nucleotides match TRBD1. The CDR3 consists of 14 residues. Per the germline V gene, CDR1 is MDHEN and CDR2 is SYDVKM. V trimming: 6 bases; J trimming: 4 bases; junction bases outside the gene matches: 6. The CDR3 DNA is TGTGCCAGCAGGAAGGGACAGGGCGGCACTGAAGCTTTCTTT. Its protein is CASRKGQGGTEAFF.

The genes are TRBV2 and TRBJ2-3, with 9 nucleotides matching TRBD2. CDR3 length equals 15 residues. V was clipped by 6 bases and J by 1 base; unmatched bases: 5. The germline V gene has CDR1 SNHLY and CDR2 FYNNEI. DNA for the CDR3: TGTGCCAGCAGCTTAGCGGGGGCGGGCACAGATACGCAGTATTTT. Its protein product is CASSLAGAGTDTQYF.

The V gene is TRBV30, the J gene TRBJ2-1; tentative D call: TRBD2 (6 bases). The CDR3 runs to 15 residues. CDR1 is GTSNPN and CDR2 is SVGIG in the germline V gene (reference sequence). The V gene lost 4 bases and the J gene lost 7 bases, with 20 bases spanning the gap. CDR3 nucleotides: TGTGCCTGGAAGTCCACGGAGGGCCGGCGTAATGAGCAGTTCTTC. Residues: CAWKSTEGRRNEQFF.

V gene TRBV9 combines with J gene TRBJ1-3, with D possibly TRBD1 on 5 matching bases. The germline CDR1 and CDR2 sequences are SGDLS and YYNGEE. The CDR3 covers 15 residues. Trimming pared 0 bases from V and 3 bases from J, leaving 10 bases between. The CDR3 spells CASSVGAGFGNTIYF. The CDR3 coding sequence is TGTGCCAGCAGCGTAGGAGCAGGGTTTGGAAACACCATATATTTT.

This chain links TRBV6-1 with TRBJ2-7, with TRBD1 matching 11 bases. The length of the CDR3 is 14 residues. CDR1 and CDR2 (germline): MNHNS, SASEGT. The junction had 6 bases not matched to a gene; V was cut back by 9 bases and J by 2 bases. CDR3 protein: CASFPDRGPYEQYF. CDR3 sequence (DNA): TGTGCCAGTTTTCCGGACAGGGGGCCCTACGAGCAGTACTTC.

This rearrangement joins TRBV19 to TRBJ1-2, with 8 bases that match TRBD1. The CDR3 has 14 amino acids. Trimming at V came to 6 bases and at J to 4 bases, leaving 7 bases not matched to a gene. Germline V gives CDR1 LNHDA, CDR2 SQIVND (reference sequence). Written as DNA, the CDR3 is TGTGCCAGTAGCACGCCAGGGGGCGGCTATGGCTACACCTTC. Translating gives CASSTPGGGYGYTF.

This rearrangement joins TRBV11-2 to TRBJ1-2; 8 bases line up with TRBD1. Unmatched junction bases numbered 6, after V lost 2 bases and J lost 4 bases. CDR1 is SGHAT and CDR2 is FQNNGV in the germline V gene. The CDR3 runs 15 residues. Written as DNA, the CDR3 is TGTGCCAGCAGCTTATCTGGACAGGGTGGCTATGGCTACACCTTC. It specifies CASSLSGQGGYGYTF.

The CDR3 coding sequence is TGTGCCTGGTCCGACAGCTCCTATAATTCACCCCTCCACTTT. Protein: CAWSDSSYNSPLHF. This chain connects TRBV30 to TRBJ1-6; D is possibly TRBD1 (5 bases). The V end was cut by 5 bases, the J end by 0 bases, with 8 bases between. Germline values: CDR1 GTSNPN, CDR2 SVGIG (reference sequence). This CDR3 contains 14 residues.